One sample yielded the 5 T cell receptor beta chains listed below, sequenced in a study of identical twins' blood T cells. TCRdb reprocessed the 5' RACE reads via MiXCR and lists one record per CDR3 protein. The sample holds roughly 380,000 distinct CDR3 sequences; more than 25% are singletons and the top ten take 5.5% to 7%. The sequencing sample was made of PBMCs. The receptor set was obtained from a woman between 18 and 50 years old in good health.

This clonotype has a handful of counts. V gene TRBV3-1 combines with J gene TRBJ1-1; D call uncertain. Germline V gene data show CDR1 as LGHDT and CDR2 as YNNKEL (reference sequence). Trimming cost V 8 bases and J 0 bases, with 7 bases left between them. The CDR3 covers 12 residues. CDR3 amino acids: CASQTLNTEAFF. In nucleotides, the CDR3 is TGTGCCAGCCAAACCCTGAACACTGAAGCTTTCTTT.

V is TRBV7-2 and J is TRBJ1-1; D remains ambiguous. Germline V lookup: CDR1 SGHTA, CDR2 FQGNSA. Trimming left V 2 bases short and J 1 base short, with 8 bases between. This CDR3 spans 14 amino acids. The CDR3 DNA follows: TGTGCCAGCAGCTTAAGTCGGGGGAACACTGAAGCTTTCTTT. This encodes CASSLSRGNTEAFF.

Points on this clonotype: The junction departs from germline at one end; a sequencing error may be responsible. This chain joins TRBV9 and TRBJ2-3; TRBD2 agrees at 9 bases. The CDR3 sequence is 10 residues long. Germline lookup yields CDR1 SGDLS and CDR2 YYNGEE. Written as DNA, the CDR3 is TGTGCCAGCAGCGGGACTAGCGCCATTTTT. Amino acids: CASSGTSAIF.

There are a few counts of this clonotype. The chain uses TRBV20-1 and TRBJ1-1, with D perhaps matching TRBD1 (6 bases). The CDR3 runs 12 residues. Germline V gene sequence: CDR1 DFQATT, CDR2 SNEGSKA (reference sequence). V lost 6 bases to trimming and J lost 6 bases, with 14 bases between them. The CDR3 DNA reads as TGCAGTGCCTTCCGGGGGGCCTCTGAAGCTTTCTTT. Amino acids: CSAFRGASEAFF.

This clonotype was seen only once. The chain has TRBV20-1 and TRBJ1-1; no clear D gene. Trimming took 1 base from V and 5 from J, leaving 5 bases between them. CDR1 DFQATT and CDR2 SNEGSKA come from the germline V gene (reference sequence). The CDR3 runs to 11 residues. For the CDR3, the DNA is TGCAGTGCTAGAGCAACTACTGAAGCTTTCTTT. This gives the protein CSARATTEAFF.